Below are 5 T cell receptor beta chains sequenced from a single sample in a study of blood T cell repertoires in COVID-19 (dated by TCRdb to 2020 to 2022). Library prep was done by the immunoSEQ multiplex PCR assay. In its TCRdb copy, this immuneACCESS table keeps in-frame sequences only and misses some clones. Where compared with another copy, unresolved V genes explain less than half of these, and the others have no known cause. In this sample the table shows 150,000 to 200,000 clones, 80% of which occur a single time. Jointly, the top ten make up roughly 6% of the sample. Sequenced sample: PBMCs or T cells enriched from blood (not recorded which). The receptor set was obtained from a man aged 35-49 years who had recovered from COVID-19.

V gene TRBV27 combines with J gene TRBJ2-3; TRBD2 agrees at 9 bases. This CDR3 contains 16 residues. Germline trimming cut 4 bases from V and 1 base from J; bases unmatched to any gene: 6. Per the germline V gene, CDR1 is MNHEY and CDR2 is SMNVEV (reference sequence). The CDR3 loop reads CASSSYSGGGTDTQYF. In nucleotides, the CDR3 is TGTGCCAGCAGTTCGTATAGCGGGGGAGGCACAGATACGCAGTATTTT.

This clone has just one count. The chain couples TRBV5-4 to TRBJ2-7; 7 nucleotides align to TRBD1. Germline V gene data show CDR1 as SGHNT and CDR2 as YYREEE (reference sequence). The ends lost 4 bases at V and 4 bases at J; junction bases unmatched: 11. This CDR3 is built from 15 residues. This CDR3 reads CASSMGQPQPYEQYF. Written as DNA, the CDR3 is TGTGCCAGCAGCATGGGACAGCCCCAGCCGTACGAGCAGTACTTC.

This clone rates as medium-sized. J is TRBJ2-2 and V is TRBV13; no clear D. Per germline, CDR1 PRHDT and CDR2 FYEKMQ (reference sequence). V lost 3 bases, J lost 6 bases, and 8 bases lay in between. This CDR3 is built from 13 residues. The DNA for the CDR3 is TGTGCCAGCAGCTTGACCCGGGCCGGGGAGCTGTTTTTT. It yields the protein CASSLTRAGELFF. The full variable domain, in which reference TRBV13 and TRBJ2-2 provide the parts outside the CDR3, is AAGVIQSPRHLIKEKRETATLKCYPIPRHDTVYWYQQGPGQDPQFLISFYEKMQSDKGSIPDRFSAQQFSDYHSELNMSSLELGDSALYFCASSLTRAGELFFGEGSRLTVL.

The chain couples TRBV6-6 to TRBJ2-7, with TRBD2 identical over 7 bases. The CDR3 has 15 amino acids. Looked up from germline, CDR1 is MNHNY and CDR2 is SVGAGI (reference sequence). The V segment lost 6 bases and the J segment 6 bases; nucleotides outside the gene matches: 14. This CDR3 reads CASSETSGKWGEQYV. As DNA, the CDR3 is TGTGCCAGCAGCGAAACAAGCGGGAAATGGGGCGAGCAGTACGTC.

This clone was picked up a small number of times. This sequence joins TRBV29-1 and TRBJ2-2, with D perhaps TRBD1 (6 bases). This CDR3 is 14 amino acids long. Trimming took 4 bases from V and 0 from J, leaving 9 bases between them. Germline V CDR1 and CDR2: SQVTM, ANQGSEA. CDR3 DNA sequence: TGCAGCGTTGTACAGGGTACGAACACCGGGGAGCTGTTTTTT. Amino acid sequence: CSVVQGTNTGELFF.